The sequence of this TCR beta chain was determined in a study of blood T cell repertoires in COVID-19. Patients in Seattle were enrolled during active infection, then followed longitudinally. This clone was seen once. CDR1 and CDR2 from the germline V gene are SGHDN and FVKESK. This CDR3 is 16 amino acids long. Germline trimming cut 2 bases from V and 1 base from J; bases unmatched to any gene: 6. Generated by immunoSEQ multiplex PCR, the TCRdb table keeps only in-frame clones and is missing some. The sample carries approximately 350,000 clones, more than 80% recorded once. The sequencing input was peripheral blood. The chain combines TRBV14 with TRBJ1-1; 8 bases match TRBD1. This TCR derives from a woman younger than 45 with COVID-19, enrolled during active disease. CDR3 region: CASSQIGDRGNTEAFF. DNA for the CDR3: TGTGCCAGCAGCCAAATAGGCGACAGGGGGAACACTGAAGCTTTCTTT.